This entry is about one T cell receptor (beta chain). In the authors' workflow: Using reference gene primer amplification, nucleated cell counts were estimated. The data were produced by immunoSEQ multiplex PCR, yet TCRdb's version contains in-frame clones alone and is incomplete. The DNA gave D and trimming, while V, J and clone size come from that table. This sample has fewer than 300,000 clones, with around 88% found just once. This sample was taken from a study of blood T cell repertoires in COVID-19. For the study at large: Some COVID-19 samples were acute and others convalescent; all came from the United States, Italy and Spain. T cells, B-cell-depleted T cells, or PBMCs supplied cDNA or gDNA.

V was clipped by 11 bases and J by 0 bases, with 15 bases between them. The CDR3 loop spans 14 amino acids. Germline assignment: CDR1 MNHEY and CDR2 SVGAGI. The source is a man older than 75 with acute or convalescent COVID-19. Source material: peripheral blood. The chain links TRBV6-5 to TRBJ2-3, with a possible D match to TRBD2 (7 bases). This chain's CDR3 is CAGGAAGSTDTQYF. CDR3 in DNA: TGTGCCGGGGGGGCAGCCGGGAGCACAGATACGCAGTATTTT.